This T cell receptor beta chain was observed in a study of blood T cell repertoires in COVID-19. Overall study: Nucleic acid was either cDNA or gDNA, and it came from T cells, B-cell-depleted T cells, or PBMCs.

Original handling: Cell counts per sample came from amplifying reference gene primers. Sequencing was performed with immunoSEQ multiplex PCR; in TCRdb, only in-frame clones are kept and a portion is missing. That table gives V, J and clone size, and the DNA gave D and trimming. The sample lists about 190,000 clones; around 90% were seen once. Germline V lookup: CDR1 LGHDT, CDR2 YNNKEL (reference sequence). The CDR3 consists of 14 residues. After removal of 4 bases from V and 4 bases from J, the junction contained 4 bases not matched to a gene. The sample was peripheral blood. This rearrangement joins TRBV3-1 (or the pseudogene TRBV3-2) to TRBJ2-1; 7 bases agree with TRBD2. The clonotype was recovered from a man aged 45-65 years with acute or convalescent COVID-19. CDR3 in amino acids: CASSRPGGYNEQFF. The CDR3 region has the DNA TGTGCCAGCAGCCGACCCGGGGGGTACAATGAGCAGTTCTTC.